This T cell receptor beta chain comes out of a study of blood T cell repertoires in COVID-19. TCRdb's table, derived via immunoSEQ multiplex PCR, lists solely in-frame clones and lacks some. This repertoire shows over 250,000 clones, more than 75% found once; its top ten account for 2% to 3%. The CDR3 has 14 amino acids. CDR1 MNHEY and CDR2 SVGAGI come from the germline V gene. V lost 6 bases and J lost 5; bases outside the gene matches: 8. The table lists this clone with a few counts. V gene TRBV6-5 combines with J gene TRBJ2-7; 9 bases agree with TRBD1. Sequenced sample: peripheral blood. This TCR derives from a woman aged 50 to 60 with acute or convalescent COVID-19. The CDR3 DNA is TGTGCCAGCAGCCAGGGACAGGGTCGGGACGAGCAGTACTTC. It encodes CASSQGQGRDEQYF.